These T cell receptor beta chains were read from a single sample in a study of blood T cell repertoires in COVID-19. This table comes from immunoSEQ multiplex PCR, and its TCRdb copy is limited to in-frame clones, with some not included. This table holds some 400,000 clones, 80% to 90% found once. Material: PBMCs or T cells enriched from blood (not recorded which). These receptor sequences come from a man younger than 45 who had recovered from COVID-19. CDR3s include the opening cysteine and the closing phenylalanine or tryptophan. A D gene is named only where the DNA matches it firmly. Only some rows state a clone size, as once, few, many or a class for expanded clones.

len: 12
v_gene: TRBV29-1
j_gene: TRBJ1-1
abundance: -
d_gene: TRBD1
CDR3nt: TGCAGCGTGGACAGGACGAACACTGAAGCTTTCTTT
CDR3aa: CSVDRTNTEAFF

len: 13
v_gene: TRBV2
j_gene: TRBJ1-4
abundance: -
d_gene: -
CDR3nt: TGTGCCAGCAGTGAATCGGGGGAAGAAAAACTGTTTTTT
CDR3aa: CASSESGEEKLFF

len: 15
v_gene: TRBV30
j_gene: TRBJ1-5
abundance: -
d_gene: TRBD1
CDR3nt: TGTGCCTGGAGTGTACTCAGGGGGACGAATCAGCCCCAGCATTTT
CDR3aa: CAWSVLRGTNQPQHF

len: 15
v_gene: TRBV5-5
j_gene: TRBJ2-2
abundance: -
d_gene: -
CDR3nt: TGTGCCAGCAGCTTGGCCCACGGGTTAGCCGGGGAGCTGTTTTTT
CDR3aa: CASSLAHGLAGELFF

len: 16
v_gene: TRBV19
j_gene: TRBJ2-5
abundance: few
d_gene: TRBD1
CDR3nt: TGTGCCAGTAGTGTCCTCGGGACAGGGAAGGGGGAGACCCAGTACTTC
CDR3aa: CASSVLGTGKGETQYF

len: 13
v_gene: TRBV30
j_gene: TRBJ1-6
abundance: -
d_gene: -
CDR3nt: TGTGCCTGGAAGCGAGTTTATAATTCACCCCTCCACTTT
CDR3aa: CAWKRVYNSPLHF

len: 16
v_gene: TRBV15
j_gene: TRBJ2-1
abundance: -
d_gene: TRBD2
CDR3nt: TGTGCCACCCAAGCTAGCGGGAGGACGACCTACAATGAGCAGTTCTTC
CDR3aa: CATQASGRTTYNEQFF

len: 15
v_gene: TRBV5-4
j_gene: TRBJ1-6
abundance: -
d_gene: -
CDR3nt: TGTGCCAGCAGCTTGGCCGGAGGTTATAATTCACCCCTCCACTTT
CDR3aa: CASSLAGGYNSPLHF

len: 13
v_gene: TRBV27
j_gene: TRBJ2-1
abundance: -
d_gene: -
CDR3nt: TGTGCCAGCAGTGACGGGATCTACAATGAGCAGTTCTTC
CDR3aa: CASSDGIYNEQFF

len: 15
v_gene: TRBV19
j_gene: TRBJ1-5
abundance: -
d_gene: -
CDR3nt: TGTGCCAGTAGGTCGGGATTCTTGGGCAATCAGCCCCAGCATTTT
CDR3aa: CASRSGFLGNQPQHF

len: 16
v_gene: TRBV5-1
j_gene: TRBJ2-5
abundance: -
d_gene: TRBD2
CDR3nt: TGCGCCAGCAGATCTGGGGTAGCGGGAGGGCTGGAGACCCAGTACTTC
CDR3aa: CASRSGVAGGLETQYF

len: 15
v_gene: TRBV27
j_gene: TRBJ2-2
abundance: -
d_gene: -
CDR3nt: TGTGCCAGCAGGGCTCAGGGTTCGAACACCGGGGAGCTGTTTTTT
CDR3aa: CASRAQGSNTGELFF

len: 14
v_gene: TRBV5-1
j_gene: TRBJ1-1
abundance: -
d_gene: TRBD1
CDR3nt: TGCGCCAGCAGCAGGGGACAGGAGAACACTGAAGCTTTCTTT
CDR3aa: CASSRGQENTEAFF

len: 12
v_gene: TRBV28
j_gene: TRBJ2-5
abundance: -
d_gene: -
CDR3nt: TGTGCCAGCACTGATGATAGTGAGACCCAGTACTTC
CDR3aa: CASTDDSETQYF

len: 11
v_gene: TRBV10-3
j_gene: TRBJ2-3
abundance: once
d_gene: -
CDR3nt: TGTGCCATCAGTGAAGCGGATACGCAGTATTTT
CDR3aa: CAISEADTQYF

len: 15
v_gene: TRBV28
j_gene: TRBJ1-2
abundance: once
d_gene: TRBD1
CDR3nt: TGTGCCAGCAGTACCGGGACAGCAAAGGGCTATGGCTACACCTTC
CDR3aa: CASSTGTAKGYGYTF

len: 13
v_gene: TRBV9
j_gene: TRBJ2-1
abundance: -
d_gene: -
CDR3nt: TGTGCCAGCAGCGTAGGGCAGTACAATGAGCAGTTCTTC
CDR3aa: CASSVGQYNEQFF

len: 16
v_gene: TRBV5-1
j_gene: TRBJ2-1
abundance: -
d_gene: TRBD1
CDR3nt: TGCGCCAGCAGCTTGGGAGGGGGCCGGGGATACAATGAGCAGTTCTTC
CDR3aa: CASSLGGGRGYNEQFF

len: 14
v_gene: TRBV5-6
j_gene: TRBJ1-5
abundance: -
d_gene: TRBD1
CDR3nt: TGTGCCAGCAGCTTTTTTGACAGGGATCAGCCCCAGCATTTT
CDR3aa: CASSFFDRDQPQHF

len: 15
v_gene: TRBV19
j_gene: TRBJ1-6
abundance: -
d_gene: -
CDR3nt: TGTGCCAGCGCAAGTCGCCAGGTCCGAGATTCACCCCTCCACTTT
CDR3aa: CASASRQVRDSPLHF

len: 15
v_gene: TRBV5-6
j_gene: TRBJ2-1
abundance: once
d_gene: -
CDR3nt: TGTGCCAGCAGCCCCGCGGTGAGGGGGAAGAATGAGCAGTTCTTC
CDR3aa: CASSPAVRGKNEQFF

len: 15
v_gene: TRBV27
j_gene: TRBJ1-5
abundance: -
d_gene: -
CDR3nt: TGTGCCAGCAGTTCCCGAGACAGTTCCAATCAGCCCCAGCATTTT
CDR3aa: CASSSRDSSNQPQHF

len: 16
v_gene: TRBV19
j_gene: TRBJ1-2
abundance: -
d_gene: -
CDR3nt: TGTGCCAGTACCCGAAATGGGGCCCTTTCTAACTATGGCTACACCTTC
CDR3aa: CASTRNGALSNYGYTF

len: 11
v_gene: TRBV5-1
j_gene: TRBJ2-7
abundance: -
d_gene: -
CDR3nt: TGCGCCAGCAGCCTAAACTACGAGCAGTACTTC
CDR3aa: CASSLNYEQYF

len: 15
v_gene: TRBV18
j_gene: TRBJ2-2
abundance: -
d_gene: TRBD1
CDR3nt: TGTGCCAGCTCACCAGGACAGGACTGGGCCGGGGAGCTGTTTTTT
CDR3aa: CASSPGQDWAGELFF

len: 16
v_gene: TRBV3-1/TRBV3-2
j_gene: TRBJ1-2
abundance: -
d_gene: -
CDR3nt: TGTGCCAGCAGCCAAGTTGGAGGGGCGTCCGGCTATGGCTACACCTTC
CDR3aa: CASSQVGGASGYGYTF

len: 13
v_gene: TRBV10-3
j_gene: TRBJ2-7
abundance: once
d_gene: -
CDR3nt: TGTGCCATCAGAGACAGGGGAGGGCACGAGCAGTACTTC
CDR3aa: CAIRDRGGHEQYF

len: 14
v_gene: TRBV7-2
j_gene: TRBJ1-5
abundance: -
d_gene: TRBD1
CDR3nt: TGTGCCAGCGAGGAAGGGGGCGTCAATCAGCCCCAGCATTTT
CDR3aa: CASEEGGVNQPQHF

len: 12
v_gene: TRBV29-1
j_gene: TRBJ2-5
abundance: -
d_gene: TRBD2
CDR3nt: TGCAGCGTTAAGGGGCCGGGGGGGACCCAGTACTTC
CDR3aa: CSVKGPGGTQYF

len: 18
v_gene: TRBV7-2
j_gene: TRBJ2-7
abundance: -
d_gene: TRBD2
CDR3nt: TGTGCCAGCAGCCCCCTGGGACTAGCGGGAGGAATGATTTACGAGCAGTACTTC
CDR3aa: CASSPLGLAGGMIYEQYF

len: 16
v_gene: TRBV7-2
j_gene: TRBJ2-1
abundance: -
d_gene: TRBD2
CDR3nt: TGTGCCAGCAGCGCCGCCGGGACTAGCGGGAGCAATGAGCAGTTCTTC
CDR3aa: CASSAAGTSGSNEQFF

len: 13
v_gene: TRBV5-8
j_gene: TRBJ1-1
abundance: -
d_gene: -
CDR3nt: TGTGCCAGCAGCACCGACTACAACACTGAAGCTTTCTTT
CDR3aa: CASSTDYNTEAFF

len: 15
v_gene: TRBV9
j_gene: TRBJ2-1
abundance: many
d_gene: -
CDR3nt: TGTGCCAGCAGCGTAGGGCAGGGGTCCTACAATGAGCAGTTCTTC
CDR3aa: CASSVGQGSYNEQFF

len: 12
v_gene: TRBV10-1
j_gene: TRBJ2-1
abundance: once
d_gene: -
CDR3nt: TGCGCCACCCGGGACTCCTACAATGAGCAGTTCTTC
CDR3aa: CATRDSYNEQFF

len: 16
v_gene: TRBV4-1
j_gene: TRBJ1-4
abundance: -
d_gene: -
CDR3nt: TGCGCCAGCAGCCAAGTTCGGATCCTCGGGGATGAAAAACTGTTTTTT
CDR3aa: CASSQVRILGDEKLFF

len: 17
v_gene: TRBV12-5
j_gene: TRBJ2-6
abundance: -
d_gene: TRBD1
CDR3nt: TGTGCTAGTGGTTCTTCACAGGGGGCTTCTGGGGCCAACGTCCTGACTTTC
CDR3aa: CASGSSQGASGANVLTF

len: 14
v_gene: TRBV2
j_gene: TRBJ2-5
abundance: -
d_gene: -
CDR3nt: TGTGCCAGCAGTGCAGACAGGAGACAAGAGACCCAGTACTTC
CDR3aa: CASSADRRQETQYF

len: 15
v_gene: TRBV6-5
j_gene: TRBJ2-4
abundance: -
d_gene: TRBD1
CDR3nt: TGTGCCAGCAGACCCTTGACAGGGGACGGAAACATTCAGTACTTC
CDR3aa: CASRPLTGDGNIQYF

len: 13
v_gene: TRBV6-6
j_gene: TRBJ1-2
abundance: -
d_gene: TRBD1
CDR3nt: TGTGCCAGCAGTCTAACAGGGGGCGGCGGCTACACCTTC
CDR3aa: CASSLTGGGGYTF

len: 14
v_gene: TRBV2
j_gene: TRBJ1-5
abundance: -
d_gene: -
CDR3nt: TGTGCCAGCAGTGCGCCAGGGGCCAATCAGCCCCAGCATTTT
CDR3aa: CASSAPGANQPQHF

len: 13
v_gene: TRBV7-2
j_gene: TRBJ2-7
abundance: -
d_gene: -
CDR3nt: TGTGCCAGCAGCTCTACAGGGTCCTACGAGCAGTACTTC
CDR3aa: CASSSTGSYEQYF

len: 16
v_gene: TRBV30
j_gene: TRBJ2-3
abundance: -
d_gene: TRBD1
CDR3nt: TGTGCCTGGAGACTAACCCGGGACAGGGGTTGGGATACGCAGTATTTT
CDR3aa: CAWRLTRDRGWDTQYF

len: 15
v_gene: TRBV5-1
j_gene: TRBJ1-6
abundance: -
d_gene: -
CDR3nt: TGCGCCAGCAGCTTGGCATCAGGAACCTCTTCACCCCTCCACTTT
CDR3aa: CASSLASGTSSPLHF

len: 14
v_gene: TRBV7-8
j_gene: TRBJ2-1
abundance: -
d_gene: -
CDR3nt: TGTGCCAGCAGCTTAGATTTCTACAGCAATGGGCAGTTCTTC
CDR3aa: CASSLDFYSNGQFF

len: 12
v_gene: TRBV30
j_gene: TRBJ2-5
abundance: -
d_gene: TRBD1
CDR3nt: TGTGCCTGGAGTATAGGGGGCGAGACCCAGTACTTC
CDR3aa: CAWSIGGETQYF

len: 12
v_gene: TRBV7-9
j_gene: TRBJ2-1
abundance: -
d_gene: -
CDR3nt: TGTGCCAGCAGCGGGGACTCGGCAGTGCAGTTCTTC
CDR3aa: CASSGDSAVQFF

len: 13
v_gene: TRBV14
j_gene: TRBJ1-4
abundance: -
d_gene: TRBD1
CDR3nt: TGTGCCAGCAGCCTTCGGACAGGAGAAAAACTGTTTTTT
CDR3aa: CASSLRTGEKLFF

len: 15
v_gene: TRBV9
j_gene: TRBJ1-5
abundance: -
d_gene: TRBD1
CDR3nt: TGTGCCAGCAGCGTGACAGGGGAAGGAAGCCAGCCCCAGCATTTT
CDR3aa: CASSVTGEGSQPQHF

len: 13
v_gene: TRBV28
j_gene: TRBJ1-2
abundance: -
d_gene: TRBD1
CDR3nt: TGTGCCAGCAGCCCAGACAGGGCCTATGGCTACACCTTC
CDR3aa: CASSPDRAYGYTF

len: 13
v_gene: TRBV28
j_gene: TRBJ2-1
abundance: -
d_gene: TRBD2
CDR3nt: TGTGCCAGCAGCTCGGGACTAGCCAATGAGCAGTTCTTC
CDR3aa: CASSSGLANEQFF

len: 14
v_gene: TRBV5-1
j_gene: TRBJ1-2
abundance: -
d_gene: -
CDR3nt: TGCGCCAGCAGCAAGAAAGGGGATTACTATGGCTACACCTTC
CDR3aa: CASSKKGDYYGYTF

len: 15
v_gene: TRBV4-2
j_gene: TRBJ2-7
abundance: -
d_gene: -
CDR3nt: TGTGCCAGCAGCCAAGGCCTACAGAGGGCCTACGAGCAGTACTTC
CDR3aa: CASSQGLQRAYEQYF

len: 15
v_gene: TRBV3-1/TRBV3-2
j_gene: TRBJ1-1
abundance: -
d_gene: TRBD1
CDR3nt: TGTGCCAGCAGCCGCTTAACAGGGGGCAGAACTGAAGCTTTCTTT
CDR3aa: CASSRLTGGRTEAFF